This T cell receptor beta chain was captured in a study of blood T cells in healthy people across ages. Primed by a sample-barcoded 5' primer and a J-beta primer mix, a second PCR proceeded for 7 to 11 cycles. MiXCR, run by TCRdb on the 5' RACE reads, gives a single entry per CDR3 protein. The sample records around 1.1 million distinct CDR3 sequences, roughly two fifths being singletons. The clonotype originates from a young man in good health. Input material: blood.

The chain's CDR3 is CASSLETLGEQYF. In DNA, the CDR3 is TGTGCCAGCAGCTTAGAGACCCTCGGGGAGCAGTACTTC. The rearrangement joins TRBV11-1 to TRBJ2-7, with D uncertain. The V and J ends lost 1 base and 7 bases respectively, with 11 bases between them. CDR1 SGHAT and CDR2 FQDESV come from the germline V gene (reference sequence). The CDR3 is 13 amino acids.